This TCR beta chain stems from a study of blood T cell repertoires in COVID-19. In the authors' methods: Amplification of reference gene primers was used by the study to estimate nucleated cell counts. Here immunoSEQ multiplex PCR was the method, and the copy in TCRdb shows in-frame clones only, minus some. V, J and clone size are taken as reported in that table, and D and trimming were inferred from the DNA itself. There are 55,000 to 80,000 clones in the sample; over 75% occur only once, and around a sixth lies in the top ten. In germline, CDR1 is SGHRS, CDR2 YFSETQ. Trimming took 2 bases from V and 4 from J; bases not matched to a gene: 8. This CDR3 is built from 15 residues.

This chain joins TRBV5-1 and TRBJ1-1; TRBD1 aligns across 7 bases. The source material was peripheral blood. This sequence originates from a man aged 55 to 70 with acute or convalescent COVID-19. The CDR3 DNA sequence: TGCGCCAGCAGCTTACGCGACAGGGTAGGCACTGAAGCTTTCTTT. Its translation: CASSLRDRVGTEAFF. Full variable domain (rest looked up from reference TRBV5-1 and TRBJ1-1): KAGVTQTPRYLIKTRGQQVTLSCSPISGHRSVSWYQQTPGQGLQFLFEYFSETQRNKGNFPGRFSGRQFSNSRSEMNVSTLELGDSALYLCASSLRDRVGTEAFFGQGTRLTVV.